This T cell receptor beta chain was recovered during a study of T-cell reconstitution after alpha-beta-depleted transplantation in children. This clonotype was observed many times. Its antigen is not known. With V trimmed by 3 bases and J by 3 bases, 3 bases remained unmatched. Germline CDR1 reads SQVTM; CDR2 reads ANQGSEA. The CDR3 loop spans 14 amino acids. Preparation of the TCRbeta library involved a method that used unique molecular identifiers. TCRdb used MiXCR to reprocess the PCR reads, holding one entry per CDR3 protein. Altogether hundreds of thousands of distinct CDR3 sequences are present, over 10% being singletons, with the ten largest covering 2.2%. General study points: T-cell counts and diversity were attributed mostly to newly produced T cells one year after transplant. It was reported that alpha-beta T cells came from several hundred expanded graft clones (about two months after transplant). After transplant, high TCRbeta diversity at day 60 in some patients arose from surviving recipient T cells and thymic progenitors.

This sequence originates from a male patient between 5 and 17 years old who had a stem cell transplant for acute myeloid leukemia, so the T cells may come from the graft donor. The sample in question was PBMCs, mostly from graft donor cells, obtained 360 days after TCRalphabeta/CD19-depleted stem cell transplant. This sequence joins TRBV29-1 and TRBJ2-2; TRBD1 aligns across 8 bases. The CDR3, as DNA: TGCAGCGTTGAGGAGACAGGGGACACCGGGGAGCTGTTTTTT. Translating gives CSVEETGDTGELFF.